This TCR beta chain was found in a study of shared clonotypes between healthy human individuals. Data came from immunoSEQ multiplex PCR; TCRdb stores just in-frame clones and leaves some out. The data contain some 2,100,000 clones, 90% to 96% of them singletons. The study drew all its donors from Caucasian adults living in Nashville, Tennessee. The CDR3 runs 15 residues. V lost 0 bases to trimming and J lost 0 bases, with 9 bases between them. The germline V gene encodes CDR1 GTSNPN and CDR2 SVGIG (reference sequence). About this clone itself: The sample contains more than one DNA sequence encoding this CDR3.

The genes are TRBV30 and TRBJ1-5; D is unclear. This clonotype was obtained from a man aged 18 to 35 in good health. The sample consisted of naive CD4+ T cells sorted from blood. Subset indicated: CD45RA+ positively selected. The CDR3 nucleotides read TGTGCCTGGAGTGTGGGAGGTAATAGCAATCAGCCCCAGCATTTT. It translates to CAWSVGGNSNQPQHF.